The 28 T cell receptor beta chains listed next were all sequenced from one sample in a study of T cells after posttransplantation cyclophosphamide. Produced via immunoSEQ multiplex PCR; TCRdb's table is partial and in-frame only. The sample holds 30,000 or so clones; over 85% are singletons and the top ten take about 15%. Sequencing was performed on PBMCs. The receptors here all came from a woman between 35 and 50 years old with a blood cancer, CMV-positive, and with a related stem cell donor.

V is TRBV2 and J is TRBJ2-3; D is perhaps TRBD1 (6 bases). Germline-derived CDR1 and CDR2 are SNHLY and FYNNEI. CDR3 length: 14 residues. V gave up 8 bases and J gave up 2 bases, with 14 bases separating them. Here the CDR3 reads CASSGGQTTDTQYF. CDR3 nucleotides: TGTGCCAGCTCTGGGGGACAAACCACAGATACGCAGTATTTT.

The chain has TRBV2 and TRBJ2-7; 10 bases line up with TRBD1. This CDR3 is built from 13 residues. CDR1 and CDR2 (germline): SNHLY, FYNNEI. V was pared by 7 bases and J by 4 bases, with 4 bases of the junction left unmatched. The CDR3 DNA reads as TGTGCCAGCACGGAGGGACAGGGGTACGAGCAGTACTTC. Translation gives CASTEGQGYEQYF.

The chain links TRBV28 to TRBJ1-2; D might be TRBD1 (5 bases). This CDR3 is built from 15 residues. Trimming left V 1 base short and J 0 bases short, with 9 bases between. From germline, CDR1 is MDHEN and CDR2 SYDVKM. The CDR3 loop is CASSLSRVTNYGYTF. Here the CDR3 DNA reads TGTGCCAGCAGTTTATCCAGGGTTACTAACTATGGCTACACCTTC.

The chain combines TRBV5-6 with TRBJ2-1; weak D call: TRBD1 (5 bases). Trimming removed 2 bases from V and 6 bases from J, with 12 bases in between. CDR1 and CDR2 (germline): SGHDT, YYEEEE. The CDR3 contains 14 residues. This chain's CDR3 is CASSFSQGRNEQFF. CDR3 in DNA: TGTGCCAGCAGCTTCAGCCAGGGTCGCAATGAGCAGTTCTTC.

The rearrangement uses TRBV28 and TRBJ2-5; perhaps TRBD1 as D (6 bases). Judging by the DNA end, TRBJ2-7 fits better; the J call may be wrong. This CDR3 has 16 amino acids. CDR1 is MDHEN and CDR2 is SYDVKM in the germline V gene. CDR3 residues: CASSYESTGLSYEQYF. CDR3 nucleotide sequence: TGTGCCAGCAGTTACGAGTCGACAGGCCTATCCTACGAGCAGTACTTC.

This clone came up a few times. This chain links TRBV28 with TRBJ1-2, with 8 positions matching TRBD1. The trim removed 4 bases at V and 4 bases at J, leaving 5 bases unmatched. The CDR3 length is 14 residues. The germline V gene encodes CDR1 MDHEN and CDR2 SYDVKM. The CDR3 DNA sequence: TGTGCCAGCAGTTCACCTGACAGGGGCTATGGCTACACCTTC. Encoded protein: CASSSPDRGYGYTF.

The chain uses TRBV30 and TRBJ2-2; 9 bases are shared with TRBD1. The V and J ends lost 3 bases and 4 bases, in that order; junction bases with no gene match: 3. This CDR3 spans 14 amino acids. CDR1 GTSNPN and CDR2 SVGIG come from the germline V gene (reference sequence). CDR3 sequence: CAWRTGQGTGELFF. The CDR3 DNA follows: TGTGCCTGGAGAACGGGACAGGGCACCGGGGAGCTGTTTTTT.

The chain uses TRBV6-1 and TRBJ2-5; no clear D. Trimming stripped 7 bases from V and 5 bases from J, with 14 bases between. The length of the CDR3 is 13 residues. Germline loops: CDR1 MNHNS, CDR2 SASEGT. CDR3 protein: CASIRSFRETQYF. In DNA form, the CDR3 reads TGTGCCAGCATCAGGTCCTTTAGGGAGACCCAGTACTTC.

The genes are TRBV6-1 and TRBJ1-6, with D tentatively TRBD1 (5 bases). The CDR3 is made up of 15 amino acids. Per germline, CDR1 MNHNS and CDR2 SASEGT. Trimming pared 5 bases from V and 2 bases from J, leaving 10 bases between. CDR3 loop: CASSQGRTYNSPLHF. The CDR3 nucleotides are TGTGCCAGCAGTCAGGGCAGAACCTATAATTCACCCCTCCACTTT.

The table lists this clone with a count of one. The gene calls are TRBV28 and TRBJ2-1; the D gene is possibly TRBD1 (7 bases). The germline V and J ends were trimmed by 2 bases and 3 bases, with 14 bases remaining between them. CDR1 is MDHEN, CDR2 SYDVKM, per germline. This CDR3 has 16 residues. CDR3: CASSLSRGDFYNEQFF. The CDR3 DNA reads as TGTGCCAGCAGTTTAAGCAGGGGGGACTTCTACAATGAGCAGTTCTTC.

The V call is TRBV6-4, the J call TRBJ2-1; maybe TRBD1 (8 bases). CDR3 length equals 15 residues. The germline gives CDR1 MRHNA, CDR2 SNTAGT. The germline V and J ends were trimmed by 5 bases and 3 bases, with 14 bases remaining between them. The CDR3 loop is CASSQTGEGYNEQFF. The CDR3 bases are TGTGCCAGCAGTCAGACAGGGGAGGGCTACAATGAGCAGTTCTTC.

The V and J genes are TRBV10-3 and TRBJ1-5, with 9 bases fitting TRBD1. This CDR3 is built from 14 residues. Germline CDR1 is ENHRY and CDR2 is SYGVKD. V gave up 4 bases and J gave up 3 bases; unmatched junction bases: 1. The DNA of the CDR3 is TGTGCCATCAGTGGGACAGGGGCCAATCAGCCCCAGCATTTT. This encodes CAISGTGANQPQHF.

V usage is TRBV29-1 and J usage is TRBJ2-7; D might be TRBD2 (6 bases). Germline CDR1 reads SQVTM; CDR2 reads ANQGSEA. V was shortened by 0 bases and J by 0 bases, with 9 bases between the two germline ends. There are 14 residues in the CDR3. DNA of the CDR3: TGCAGCGTTGAAGATTACGGGGGCTCCTACGAGCAGTACTTC. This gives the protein CSVEDYGGSYEQYF.

As DNA, the CDR3 is TGTGCCAGCAGCTCCTCCGGGACAGTGATTGAAAAACTGTTTTTT. It specifies CASSSSGTVIEKLFF. V and J are TRBV11-1 and TRBJ1-4; TRBD1 aligns across 7 bases. Trimming at V came to 4 bases and at J to 7 bases, leaving 9 bases not matched to a gene. This CDR3 comprises 15 residues. The germline V gene has CDR1 SGHAT and CDR2 FQDESV (reference sequence). The whole variable domain, remainder taken from reference TRBV11-1 and TRBJ1-4, is EAEVAQSPRYKITEKSQAVAFWCDPISGHATLYWYRQILGQGPELLVQFQDESVVDDSQLPKDRFSAERLKGVDSTLKIQPAELGDSAMYLCASSSSGTVIEKLFFGSGTQLSVL.

Here the CDR3 DNA reads TGTGCCAGCATCCATAGGTTCGGGACAGGGATCTACGAGCAGTACTTC. It codes for CASIHRFGTGIYEQYF. V is TRBV28 and J is TRBJ2-7; 9 bases align to TRBD1. The CDR3 sequence is 16 residues long. CDR1 and CDR2 (germline): MDHEN, SYDVKM. Trimming removed 7 bases from V and 3 bases from J; junction bases left unmatched: 13.

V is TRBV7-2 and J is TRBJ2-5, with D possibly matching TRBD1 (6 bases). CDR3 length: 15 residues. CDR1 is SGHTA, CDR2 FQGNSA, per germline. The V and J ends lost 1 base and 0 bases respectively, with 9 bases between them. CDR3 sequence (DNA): TGTGCCAGCAGCTTAGTCCCAGGGGACCAAGAGACCCAGTACTTC. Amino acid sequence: CASSLVPGDQETQYF.

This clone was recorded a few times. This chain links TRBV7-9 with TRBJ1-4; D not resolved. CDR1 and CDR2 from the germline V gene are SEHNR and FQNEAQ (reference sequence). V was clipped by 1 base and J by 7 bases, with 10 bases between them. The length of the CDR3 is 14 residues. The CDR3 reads CASSLGGLSEKLFF. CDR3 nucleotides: TGTGCCAGCAGCTTAGGTGGGCTGAGTGAAAAACTGTTTTTT.

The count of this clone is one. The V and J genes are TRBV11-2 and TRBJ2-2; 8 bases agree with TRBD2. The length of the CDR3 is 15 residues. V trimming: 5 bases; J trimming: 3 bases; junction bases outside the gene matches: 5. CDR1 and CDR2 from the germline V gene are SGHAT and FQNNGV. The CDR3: CASSPIAGHTGELFF. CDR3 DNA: TGTGCCAGCAGCCCAATAGCGGGGCACACCGGGGAGCTGTTTTTT. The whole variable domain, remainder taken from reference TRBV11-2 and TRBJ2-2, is EAGVAQSPRYKIIEKRQSVAFWCNPISGHATLYWYQQILGQGPKLLIQFQNNGVVDDSQLPKDRFSAERLKGVDSTLKIQPAKLEDSAVYLCASSPIAGHTGELFFGEGSRLTVL.

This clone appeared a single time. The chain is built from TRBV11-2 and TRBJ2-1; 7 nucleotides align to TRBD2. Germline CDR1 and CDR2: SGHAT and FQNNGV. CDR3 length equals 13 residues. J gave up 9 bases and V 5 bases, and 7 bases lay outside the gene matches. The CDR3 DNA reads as TGTGCCAGCAGCGAAGGACTAGGAGGTGAGCAGTTCTTC. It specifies CASSEGLGGEQFF.

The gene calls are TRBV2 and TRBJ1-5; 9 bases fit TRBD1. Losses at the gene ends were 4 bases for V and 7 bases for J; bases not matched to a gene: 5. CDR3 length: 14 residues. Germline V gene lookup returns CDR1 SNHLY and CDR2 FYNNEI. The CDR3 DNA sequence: TGTGCCAGCAGTGTCAAACAGGGGGCCCAGCCCCAGCATTTT. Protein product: CASSVKQGAQPQHF.

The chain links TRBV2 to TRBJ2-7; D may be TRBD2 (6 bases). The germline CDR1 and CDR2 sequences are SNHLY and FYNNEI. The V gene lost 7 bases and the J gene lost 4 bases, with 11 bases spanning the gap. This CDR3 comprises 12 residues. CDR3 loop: CASTGDKYEQYF. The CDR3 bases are TGTGCCAGCACGGGGGATAAGTACGAGCAGTACTTC.

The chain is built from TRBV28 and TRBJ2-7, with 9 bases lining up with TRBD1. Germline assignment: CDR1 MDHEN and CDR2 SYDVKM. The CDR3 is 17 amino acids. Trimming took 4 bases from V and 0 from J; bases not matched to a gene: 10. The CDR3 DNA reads TGTGCCAGCAGTTCCCCTGGACAGGGGAGAAGCTCCTACGAGCAGTACTTC. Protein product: CASSSPGQGRSSYEQYF.

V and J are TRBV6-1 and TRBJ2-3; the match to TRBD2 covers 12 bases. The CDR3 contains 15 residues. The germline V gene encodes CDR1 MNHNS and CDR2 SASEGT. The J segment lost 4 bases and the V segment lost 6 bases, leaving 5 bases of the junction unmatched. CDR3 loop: CASRILAGGSDTQYF. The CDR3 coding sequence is TGTGCCAGCAGGATACTAGCGGGGGGCTCAGATACGCAGTATTTT.

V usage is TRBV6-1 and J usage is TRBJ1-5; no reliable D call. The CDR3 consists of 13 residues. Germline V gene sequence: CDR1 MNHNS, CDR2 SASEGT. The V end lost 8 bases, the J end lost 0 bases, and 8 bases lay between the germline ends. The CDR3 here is CASGGYSNQPQHF. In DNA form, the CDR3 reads TGTGCCAGCGGCGGCTATAGCAATCAGCCCCAGCATTTT.

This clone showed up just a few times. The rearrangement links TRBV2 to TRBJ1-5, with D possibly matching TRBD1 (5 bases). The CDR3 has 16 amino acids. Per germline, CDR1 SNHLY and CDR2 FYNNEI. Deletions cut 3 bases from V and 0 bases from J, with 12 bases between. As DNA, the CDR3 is TGTGCCAGCAGTGATGTCCCAAGGGGTAGCAATCAGCCCCAGCATTTT. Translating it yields CASSDVPRGSNQPQHF.

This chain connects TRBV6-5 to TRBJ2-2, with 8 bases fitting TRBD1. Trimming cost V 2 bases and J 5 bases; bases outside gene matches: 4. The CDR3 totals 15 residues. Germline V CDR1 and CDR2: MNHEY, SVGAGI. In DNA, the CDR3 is TGTGCCAGCAGTTACGGGACAGGCAGGACCGGGGAGCTGTTTTTT. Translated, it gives CASSYGTGRTGELFF.

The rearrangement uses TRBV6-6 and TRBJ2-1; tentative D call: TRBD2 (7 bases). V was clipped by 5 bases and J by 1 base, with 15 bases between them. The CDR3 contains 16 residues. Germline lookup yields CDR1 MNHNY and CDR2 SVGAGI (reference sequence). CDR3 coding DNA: TGTGCCAGCAGTATCCGGGGGCGGGGGTCCTACAATGAGCAGTTCTTC. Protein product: CASSIRGRGSYNEQFF.

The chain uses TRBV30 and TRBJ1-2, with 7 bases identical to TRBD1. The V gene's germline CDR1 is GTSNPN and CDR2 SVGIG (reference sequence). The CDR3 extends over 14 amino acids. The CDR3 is CTLYIDRVRRGYTF. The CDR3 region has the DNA TGTACGCTCTATATAGACAGGGTCAGGCGAGGCTACACCTTC. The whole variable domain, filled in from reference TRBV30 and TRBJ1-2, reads SQTIHQWPATLVQPVGSPLSLECTVEGTSNPNLYWYRQAAGRGLQLLFYSVGIGQISSEVPQNLSASRPQDRQFILSSKKLLLSDSGFYLCTLYIDRVRRGYTFGSGTRLTVV.